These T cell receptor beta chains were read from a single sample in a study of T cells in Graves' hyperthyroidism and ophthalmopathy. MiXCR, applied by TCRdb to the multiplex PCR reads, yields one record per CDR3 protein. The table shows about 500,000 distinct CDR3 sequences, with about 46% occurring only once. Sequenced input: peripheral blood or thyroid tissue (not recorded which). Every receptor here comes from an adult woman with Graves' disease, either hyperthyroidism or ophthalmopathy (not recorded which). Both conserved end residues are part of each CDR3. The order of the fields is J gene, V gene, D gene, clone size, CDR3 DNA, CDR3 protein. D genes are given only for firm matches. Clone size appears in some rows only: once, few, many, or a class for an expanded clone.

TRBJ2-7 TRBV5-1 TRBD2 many TGTGCCAGCAGCTTAGCGGGAGGAACCTACGAGCAGTACTTC CASSLAGGTYEQYF
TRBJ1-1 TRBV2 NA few TGTGCCATCCCCCTCAGGGACTTGAACACTGAAGCTTTCTTT CAIPLRDLNTEAFF
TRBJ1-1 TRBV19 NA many TGTGCCAGTCGCATAACCGGGGGGAAAGCTTTCTTT CASRITGGKAFF
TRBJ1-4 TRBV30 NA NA TGTGCCTGGAGTGTGGGGAATGAAAAACTGTTTTTT CAWSVGNEKLFF
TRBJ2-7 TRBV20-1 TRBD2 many TGCAGTGCTAGGTCCCTAGCGGGAGGTCGAGCGTACGAGCAGTACTTC CSARSLAGGRAYEQYF
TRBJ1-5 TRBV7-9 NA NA TGTGCCAGCAACAGGGAAGGGGAGTTGTTTCAGCCCCAGCATTTT CASNREGELFQPQHF
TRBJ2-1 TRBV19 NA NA TGTGCCAGTAGTATAGGAAAAAGTTTAGGTGAGCAGTTCTTC CASSIGKSLGEQFF
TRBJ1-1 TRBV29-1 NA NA TGCAGTGTTGGAGTGGTTTGGGGGAACACTGAAGCTTTCTTT CSVGVVWGNTEAFF
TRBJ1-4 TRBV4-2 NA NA TGTGCCAGCAGCTGGGGGTTGGTCGAAAGGGTGTTTTTT CASSWGLVERVFF
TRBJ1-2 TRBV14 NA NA TGTGCCAGCAGCCGAGTACAGGTTCCTAACTATGGCTACACCTTC CASSRVQVPNYGYTF
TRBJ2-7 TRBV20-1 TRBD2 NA TGCAGTGCTAGAGATCTAGCGGGGGGGCGGGAGCAGTACTTC CSARDLAGGREQYF
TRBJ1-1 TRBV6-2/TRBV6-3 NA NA TGTGCCAGCAGTGTACTGCAGGGTGAAGCTTTCTTT CASSVLQGEAFF
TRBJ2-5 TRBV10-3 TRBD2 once TGTGCCAGCGCAATAGCGGGAGCCTCGTGGCAAGAGACCCAGTACTTC CASAIAGASWQETQYF
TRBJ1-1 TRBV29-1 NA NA TGTAAGACGGAGGAAGCTTTCTTT CKTEEAFF
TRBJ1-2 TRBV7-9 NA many TGTGCCAGCAGCTTAGGTGTCAGGGCCCGCTATGGCTACACCTTC CASSLGVRARYGYTF
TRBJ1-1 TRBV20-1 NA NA TGCAGTGCTATAGGGTCGGGCACTGAAGCTTTCTTT CSAIGSGTEAFF
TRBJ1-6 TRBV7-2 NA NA TGTGCCAGCAGCTCCACGAGTGGTTCACCCCTCCACTTT CASSSTSGSPLHF
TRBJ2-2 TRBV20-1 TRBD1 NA TGCAGTGCTAGAGCCCTCGGGACAGGCACCGGGGAGCTGTTTTTT CSARALGTGTGELFF
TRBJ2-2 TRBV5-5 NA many TGTGCCAGCAGCTTTGTGGCGGCCACCGGGGAGCTGTTTTTT CASSFVAATGELFF
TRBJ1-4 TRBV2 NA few TGTGCCAGCAGTGAAAGGACAGCTGTACTGTTTTTT CASSERTAVLFF
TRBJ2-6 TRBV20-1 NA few TGCAGTGCTCGAGGGGGCGGGAGCGCTCTCTCTGGGGCCAACGTCCTGACTTTC CSARGGGSALSGANVLTF
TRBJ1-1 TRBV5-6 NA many TGTGCCAGCAGCTTGGCCCCAGGCTCGAGCACTGAAGCTTTCTTT CASSLAPGSSTEAFF
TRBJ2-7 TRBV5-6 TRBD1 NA TGTGCCAGCAGCTACCTAGGACAGGGAGCGGTACTATCCTACGAGCAGTACTTC CASSYLGQGAVLSYEQYF
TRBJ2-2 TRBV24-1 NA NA TGTGCCACCAGGGAGAGGGACCACAGGCGGGAGCTGTTTTTT CATRERDHRRELFF
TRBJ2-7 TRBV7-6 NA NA TGTGCCAGCAGCTTGTTCAGGGGCGGGTACGAGCAGTACTTC CASSLFRGGYEQYF
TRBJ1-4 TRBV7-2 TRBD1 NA TGTGCCAGCAGCAGCCGACAGGGACCTAATGAAAAACTGTTTTTT CASSSRQGPNEKLFF
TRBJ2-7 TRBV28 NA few TGTGCCAGCAGTCTCGCCACGGGTGCGTCCTACGAGCAGTACTTC CASSLATGASYEQYF